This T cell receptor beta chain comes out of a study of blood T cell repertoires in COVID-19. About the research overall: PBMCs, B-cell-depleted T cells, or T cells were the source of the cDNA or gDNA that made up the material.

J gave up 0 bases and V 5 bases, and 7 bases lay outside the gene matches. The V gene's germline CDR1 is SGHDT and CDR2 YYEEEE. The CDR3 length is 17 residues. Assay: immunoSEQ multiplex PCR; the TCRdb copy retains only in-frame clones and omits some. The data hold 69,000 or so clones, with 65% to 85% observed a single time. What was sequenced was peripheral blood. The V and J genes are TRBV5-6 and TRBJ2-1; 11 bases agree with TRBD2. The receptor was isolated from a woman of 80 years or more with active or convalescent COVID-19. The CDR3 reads CASSRTSGGNSYNEQFF. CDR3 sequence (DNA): TGTGCCAGCAGTCGCACTAGCGGGGGAAACTCCTACAATGAGCAGTTCTTC.